The sequence of this TCR beta chain was determined in a study of T-cell reconstitution after alpha-beta-depleted transplantation in children. The study, taken as a whole, reports: From surviving recipient T cells and thymic progenitors came the high day-60 TCRbeta diversity observed in some patients. T-cell counts and diversity at one year post-transplant came mainly from newly produced T cells. Several hundred expanded graft clones reportedly gave rise to the alpha-beta T cells present about two months after transplant.

Library preparation (for TCRbeta) was performed with unique molecular identifiers. MiXCR, applied by TCRdb to the PCR reads, yields one record per CDR3 protein. Of about a million distinct CDR3 sequences in the sample, about 30% were seen once. Worth noting for this clonotype: Its specificity is unknown.

Sequenced material: PBMCs, mostly from graft donor cells, taken 360 days after TCRalphabeta/CD19-depleted stem cell transplant. The receptor comes from a boy younger than two who had a stem cell transplant for SCID, so the T cells may come from the graft donor.

The CDR3, as DNA: TGTGCCAGCAGTTTATGGGGCGGGGGGAGCTCCTACGAGCAGTACTTC. Translating gives CASSLWGGGSSYEQYF. This sequence joins TRBV28 and TRBJ2-7; 8 bases line up with TRBD2. The V segment lost 0 bases and the J segment 0 bases; nucleotides outside the gene matches: 4. CDR1 is MDHEN, CDR2 SYDVKM, per germline. This CDR3 spans 16 amino acids.